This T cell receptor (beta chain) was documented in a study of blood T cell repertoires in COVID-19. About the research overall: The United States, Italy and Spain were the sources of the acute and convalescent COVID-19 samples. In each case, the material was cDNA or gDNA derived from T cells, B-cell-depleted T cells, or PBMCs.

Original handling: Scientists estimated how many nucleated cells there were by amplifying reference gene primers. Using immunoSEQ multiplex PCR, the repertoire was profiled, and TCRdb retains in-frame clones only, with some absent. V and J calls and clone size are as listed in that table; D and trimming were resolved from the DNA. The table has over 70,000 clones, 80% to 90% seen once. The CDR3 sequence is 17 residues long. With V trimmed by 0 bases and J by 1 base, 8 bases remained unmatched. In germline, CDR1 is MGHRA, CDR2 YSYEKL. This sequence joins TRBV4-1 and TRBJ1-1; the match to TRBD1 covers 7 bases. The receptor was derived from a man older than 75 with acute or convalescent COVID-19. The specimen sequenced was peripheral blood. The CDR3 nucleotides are TGCGCCAGCAGCCAAGATATGAACAGGGGACGGAACACTGAAGCTTTCTTT. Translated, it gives CASSQDMNRGRNTEAFF.